The rows below give T cell receptor beta chains drawn from one sample of a study of blood T cell repertoires in COVID-19. Produced via immunoSEQ multiplex PCR; TCRdb's table is partial and in-frame only. Of just under 65,000 clones detected, roughly 78% appear once; the ten largest clones hold 14%. The sequenced sample was peripheral blood. These TCRs come from a man in his sixties with COVID-19, enrolled during active disease. Both conserved end residues are part of each CDR3. The D gene is left open where the match is weak. The size of a clone is reported for some rows only, either as once, few or many, or as a class for expanded clones.

>TRBJ1-1|NA|TRBV18|TRBD1
CASSPGQGAGGTEAFF
TGTGCCAGCTCACCTGGACAGGGGGCTGGGGGGACTGAAGCTTTCTTT
>TRBJ1-2|NA|TRBV5-6|NA
CASSLQDSYGYTF
TGTGCCAGCAGCCTACAGGACAGCTATGGCTACACCTTC
>TRBJ2-7|NA|TRBV16|NA
CASSQPGLSARYF
TGTGCCAGCAGCCAACCTGGACTCTCCGCGAGGTACTTC
>TRBJ2-1|NA|TRBV13|TRBD1
CASSPGTGGLVNEQFF
TGTGCCAGCAGCCCAGGGACAGGGGGATTGGTGAATGAGCAGTTCTTC
>TRBJ2-7|few|TRBV5-4|TRBD1
CASSLAETGSHEQYF
TGTGCCAGCAGCTTGGCCGAGACAGGGTCGCACGAGCAGTACTTC
>TRBJ2-1|NA|TRBV30|NA
CAWSVVSAGTKEQFF
TGTGCCTGGAGTGTAGTTTCGGCGGGTACGAAGGAGCAGTTCTTC
>TRBJ2-5|few|TRBV5-1|TRBD2
CASVPGLAGARETQYF
TGCGCCAGTGTCCCGGGACTAGCGGGAGCGAGAGAGACCCAGTACTTC
>TRBJ2-5|few|TRBV5-5|NA
CASSFNIRETQYF
TGTGCCAGCAGCTTCAACATAAGAGAGACCCAGTACTTC
>TRBJ1-1|few|TRBV7-2|TRBD1
CASSSQDRGRLNTEAFF
TGTGCCAGCAGCTCACAGGACAGGGGTCGATTGAACACTGAAGCTTTCTTT
>TRBJ2-5|NA|TRBV28|NA
CASRHSGGGAGETQYF
TGTGCCAGCAGGCACTCTGGTGGGGGGGCCGGAGAGACCCAGTACTTC
>TRBJ2-5|NA|TRBV7-2|TRBD2
CASSSRRLAGSETQYF
TGTGCCAGCAGCTCCAGAAGACTAGCGGGGAGTGAGACCCAGTACTTC
>TRBJ2-3|NA|TRBV9|NA
CASAAGDTQYF
TGTGCCAGCGCAGCCGGGGATACGCAGTATTTT
>TRBJ2-5|NA|TRBV5-1|NA
CASSFDRETQYF
TGCGCCAGCAGTTTCGATCGGGAGACCCAGTACTTC
>TRBJ2-7|NA|TRBV20-1|TRBD1
CSASQGDRGNEQYF
TGCAGTGCTAGTCAGGGGGACAGGGGCAACGAGCAGTACTTC
>TRBJ1-1|few|TRBV3-1/TRBV3-2|NA
CASSYSMNTEAFF
TGTGCCAGCAGTTATAGCATGAACACTGAAGCTTTCTTT
>TRBJ1-2|NA|TRBV18|NA
CASSPPLDTYGYTF
TGTGCCAGCTCACCACCTCTGGACACCTATGGCTACACCTTC
>TRBJ1-1|NA|TRBV5-1|NA
CASSAVRNTEAFF
TGCGCCAGCAGCGCTGTGCGGAACACTGAAGCTTTCTTT
>TRBJ2-1|NA|TRBV5-1|TRBD2
CASSVTTGGGEQFF
TGCGCCAGCAGCGTAACCACGGGGGGTGGTGAGCAGTTCTTC
>TRBJ1-2|NA|TRBV27|TRBD1
CASSFGQASYGYTF
TGTGCCAGCAGTTTCGGACAGGCCTCCTATGGCTACACCTTC
>TRBJ1-6|few|TRBV18|NA
CASSLGGVDSPLHF
TGTGCCAGCTCACTCGGCGGCGTAGATTCACCCCTCCACTTT
>TRBJ2-5|NA|TRBV12-3/TRBV12-4|NA
CASSLRETQYF
TGTGCCAGCAGTTTACGAGAGACCCAGTACTTC
>TRBJ2-7|NA|TRBV4-1|TRBD1
CAIRDRGPYEQYF
TGCGCCATTCGGGACAGGGGACCCTACGAGCAGTACTTC
>TRBJ2-5|NA|TRBV3-1/TRBV3-2|TRBD2
CASSQDLSGGSETQYF
TGTGCCAGCAGCCAAGATCTTAGCGGGGGTTCGGAGACCCAGTACTTC
>TRBJ1-2|NA|TRBV12-3/TRBV12-4|NA
CASSSGQFYTF
TGTGCCAGCAGTTCAGGACAGTTCTACACCTTC
>TRBJ2-3|NA|TRBV29-1|NA
CSVNTDTQYF
TGCAGCGTCAACACAGATACGCAGTATTTT
>TRBJ2-3|NA|TRBV7-3|NA
CASSLTGRQGVETQYF
TGTGCCAGCAGCTTAACGGGGAGGCAGGGGGTAGAAACGCAGTATTTT
>TRBJ2-7|NA|TRBV5-1|NA
CASSLSQSPGEQYF
TGCGCCAGCAGCTTGAGCCAGAGCCCGGGCGAGCAGTACTTC
>TRBJ2-7|NA|TRBV4-2|NA
CASSPPASREQYF
TGTGCCAGCAGCCCCCCCGCGTCTCGCGAGCAGTACTTC
>TRBJ2-5|once|TRBV30|NA
CAWGQYQETQYF
TGTGCCTGGGGACAGTACCAAGAGACCCAGTACTTC
>TRBJ2-3|once|TRBV5-1|TRBD2
CASRPLAGGPDTQYF
TGCGCCAGCAGGCCCCTAGCGGGGGGGCCAGATACGCAGTATTTT
>TRBJ2-7|NA|TRBV30|TRBD2
CAWTRGLANEQYF
TGTGCCTGGACTCGTGGACTAGCGAACGAGCAGTACTTC
>TRBJ2-5|once|TRBV19|TRBD1
CASSDRTGGKETQYF
TGTGCCAGTAGTGACCGGACAGGGGGCAAAGAGACCCAGTACTTC
>TRBJ2-3|NA|TRBV4-1|TRBD2
CASSQPGLATDTQYF
TGCGCCAGCAGCCAACCCGGACTAGCAACTGATACGCAGTATTTT
>TRBJ2-7|NA|TRBV6-1|NA
CASSELGAGEAQYF
TGTGCCAGCAGTGAATTGGGTGCGGGCGAGGCGCAGTACTTC
>TRBJ2-2|NA|TRBV30|TRBD1
CAWEGQGATGELFF
TGTGCCTGGGAGGGACAGGGGGCAACCGGGGAGCTGTTTTTT
>TRBJ2-5|once|TRBV24-1|TRBD2
CATSEPTSDQETQYF
TGTGCCACCAGCGAACCGACTAGCGATCAAGAGACCCAGTACTTC
>TRBJ2-3|NA|TRBV7-9|NA
CASSLAAGKQYF
TGTGCCAGCAGCTTAGCGGCGGGGAAGCAGTATTTT
>TRBJ2-4|NA|TRBV5-5|NA
CASSLRRDGNIQYF
TGTGCCAGCAGCTTGAGGCGGGATGGAAACATTCAGTACTTC
>TRBJ1-5|NA|TRBV12-5|NA
CASGLVQQPQHF
TGTGCTAGTGGTTTGGTACAGCAGCCCCAGCATTTT
>TRBJ2-1|NA|TRBV6-2/TRBV6-3|TRBD2
CASSYHEASGKETLYNEQFF
TGTGCCAGCAGTTACCACGAGGCTAGCGGGAAGGAGACCTTATACAATGAGCAGTTCTTC
>TRBJ1-6|NA|TRBV7-3|TRBD1
CASSTGTGDSPLHF
TGTGCCAGCAGCACAGGGACAGGGGATTCACCCCTCCACTTT